The clone carrying this TCR beta chain is medium-sized. These data come from a study of early T cells in non-severe SARS-CoV-2 infection. Researchers attached unique molecular identifiers to individual cDNA molecules. MiXCR, run by TCRdb on the 5' RACE reads, gives a single entry per CDR3 protein. In the table there are 20,000 to 25,000 distinct CDR3 sequences, 5% of which are singletons. Germline lookup yields CDR1 SGHTA and CDR2 FQGNSA. The V end lost 5 bases, the J end lost 4 bases, and 5 bases lay between the germline ends. The CDR3 runs to 11 residues. The TCR was taken from an adult who was a healthcare worker with PCR-confirmed SARS-CoV-2 infection or an uninfected control (not recorded which). This chain uses TRBV7-2 with TRBJ1-1; D is unclear. The material sequenced was whole blood. CDR3 nucleotides: TGTGCCAGCAGCGCCTCCACTGAAGCTTTCTTT. Amino acid sequence: CASSASTEAFF.